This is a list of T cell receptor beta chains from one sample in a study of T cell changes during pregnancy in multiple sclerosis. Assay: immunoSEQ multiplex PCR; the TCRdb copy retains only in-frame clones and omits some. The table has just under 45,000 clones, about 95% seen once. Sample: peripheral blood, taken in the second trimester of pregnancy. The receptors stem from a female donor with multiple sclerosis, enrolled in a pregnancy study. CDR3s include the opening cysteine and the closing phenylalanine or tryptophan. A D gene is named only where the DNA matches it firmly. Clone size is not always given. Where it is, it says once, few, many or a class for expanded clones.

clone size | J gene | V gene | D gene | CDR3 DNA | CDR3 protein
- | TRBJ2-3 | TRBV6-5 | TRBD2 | TGTGCCAGCAGCCGCGGGAGTGCAGATACGCAGTATTTT | CASSRGSADTQYF
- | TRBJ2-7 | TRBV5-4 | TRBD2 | TGTGCCAGCAGCTCGCTAGCGGGGCCTCCTCCCGAGCAGTACTTC | CASSSLAGPPPEQYF
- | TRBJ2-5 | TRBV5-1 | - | TGCGCCAGCAGCTGGGGGACTCTGGAAGAGACCCAGTACTTC | CASSWGTLEETQYF
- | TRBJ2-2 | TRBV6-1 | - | TGTGCCAGCAGTGGCGACAGGTTAGGGACCGGGGAGCTGTTTTTT | CASSGDRLGTGELFF
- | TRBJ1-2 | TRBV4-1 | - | TGCGCCAGCAGCCAAGAACAGGGCGTCTATGGCTACACCTTC | CASSQEQGVYGYTF
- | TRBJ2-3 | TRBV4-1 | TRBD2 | TGCGCCAGCAGCTCCTCCCCTCTAGCGGGGAAAGATACGCAGTATTTT | CASSSSPLAGKDTQYF
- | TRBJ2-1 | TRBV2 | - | TGTGCCAGCAGCGATGGGCTATCCCCCTGGGATGAGCAGTTCTTC | CASSDGLSPWDEQFF
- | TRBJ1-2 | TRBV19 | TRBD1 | TGTGCCAGTAGTGAGTACCGGACAGGGAGATATGGCTACACCTTC | CASSEYRTGRYGYTF
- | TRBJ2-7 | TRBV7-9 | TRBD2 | TGTGCCAGCGGGGAGGGGTTGAACGAGCAGTACTTC | CASGEGLNEQYF
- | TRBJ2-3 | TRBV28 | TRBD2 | TGTGCCAGCAGTTACCGGGGGAGGGGCACAGATACGCAGTATTTT | CASSYRGRGTDTQYF
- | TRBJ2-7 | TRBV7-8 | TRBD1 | TGTGCCAGCAGCGGAGTAGGACCCGGACAGGGGGCGATCGACGAGCAGTACTTC | CASSGVGPGQGAIDEQYF
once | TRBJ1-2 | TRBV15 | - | TGTGCCACCAGCGGACACTCTAACTATGGCTACACCTTC | CATSGHSNYGYTF
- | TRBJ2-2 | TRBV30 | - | TGTGCCTGGATGGGGCGCACCGGGGAGCTGTTTTTT | CAWMGRTGELFF
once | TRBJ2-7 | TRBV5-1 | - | TGCGCCAGCAGCCCCAGAGGAATAACCTCCTACGAGCAGTACTTC | CASSPRGITSYEQYF
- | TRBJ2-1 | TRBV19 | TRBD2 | TGTGCCAGTAGTCAAACGGGGGGGAATTACAATGAGCAGTTCTTC | CASSQTGGNYNEQFF
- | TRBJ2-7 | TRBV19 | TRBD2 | TGTGCCAGTAGTATCCTAATAGCGGGAGCTAACGAGCAGTACTTC | CASSILIAGANEQYF
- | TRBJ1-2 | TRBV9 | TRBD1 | TGTGCCAGCAGCCCCGAGGGGACAGGGGGACATGGCTACACCTTC | CASSPEGTGGHGYTF
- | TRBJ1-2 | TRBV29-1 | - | TGCAGCTTGGACAGAAATTCTGGCTACACCTTC | CSLDRNSGYTF
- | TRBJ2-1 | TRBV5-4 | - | TGTGCCGGTCTCCGGGACTCTGCAAATAATGAGCAGTTCTTC | CAGLRDSANNEQFF
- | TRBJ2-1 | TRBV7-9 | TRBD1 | TGTGCCAGCAGCCCGAGGGTGGGACAGCCACACAATGAGCAGTTCTTC | CASSPRVGQPHNEQFF
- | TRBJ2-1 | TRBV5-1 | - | TGCGCCAGCAGCTTGGCCAGGTTATCCTACAATGAGCAGTTCTTC | CASSLARLSYNEQFF
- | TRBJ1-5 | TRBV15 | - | TGTGCCACCAGCAGAGACGTTTCCAATCAGCCCCAGCATTTT | CATSRDVSNQPQHF
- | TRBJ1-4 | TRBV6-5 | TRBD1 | TGTGCCAGCAGACGACAGGGGGCTTCTGAAAAACTGTTTTTT | CASRRQGASEKLFF
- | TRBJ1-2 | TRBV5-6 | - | TGTGCCAGCAGCTTGGACACAAGTTATGGCTACACCTTC | CASSLDTSYGYTF
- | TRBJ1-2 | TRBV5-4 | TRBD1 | TGTGCCAGCACCAATTTGGACAGGGAAGGTGGCTACACCTTC | CASTNLDREGGYTF
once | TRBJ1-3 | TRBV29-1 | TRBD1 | TGCAGCGTTGCCCGGGACAGAGGAAACACCATATATTTT | CSVARDRGNTIYF
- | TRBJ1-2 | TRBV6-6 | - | TGTGCCAGCAGTTACGATAGAGGGCCATATGGCTACACCTTC | CASSYDRGPYGYTF
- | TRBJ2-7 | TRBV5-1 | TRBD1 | TGCGCCAGCAGCTTGGACAGGGGGTTACCCTACGAGCAGTACTTC | CASSLDRGLPYEQYF
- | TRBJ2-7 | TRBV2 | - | TGTGCCAGCAGATGGAGAGCCTACGAGCAGTACTTC | CASRWRAYEQYF
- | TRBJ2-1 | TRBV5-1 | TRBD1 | TGCGCCAGCAGCCCCGGCCGACAGGGGAACCGCAATGAGCAGTTCTTC | CASSPGRQGNRNEQFF
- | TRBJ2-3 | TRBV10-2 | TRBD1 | TGCGCCAGCAGCTGGGACAGGGGGCGGGAAGATACGCAGTATTTT | CASSWDRGREDTQYF
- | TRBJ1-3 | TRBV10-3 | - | TGTGCCATCAGGGACAGTGTGTCCTCTGGAAACACCATATATTTT | CAIRDSVSSGNTIYF
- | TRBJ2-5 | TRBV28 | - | TGTGCCAGCTCAGAAACGGGCAGGGCGACTCAAGAGACCCAGTACTTC | CASSETGRATQETQYF
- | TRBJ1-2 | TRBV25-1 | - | TGTGCCAGCAGTCCCCAAGGACAGTATGGCTACACCTTC | CASSPQGQYGYTF
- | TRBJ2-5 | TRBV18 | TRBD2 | TGTGCCAGCTCACCTGAAAGCGGGAGGTTCCAAGAGACCCAGTACTTC | CASSPESGRFQETQYF
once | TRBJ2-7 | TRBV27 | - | TGTGCCAGCGCGGAGGGGCCACTCTCCTACGAGCAGTACTTC | CASAEGPLSYEQYF
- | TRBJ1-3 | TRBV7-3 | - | TGTGCCAGCAGCTTAAGCGGCTCTGGAAACACCATATATTTT | CASSLSGSGNTIYF
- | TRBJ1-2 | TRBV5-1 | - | TGCGCCAGCAGCTTGGACAGGGATGGCTACACCTTC | CASSLDRDGYTF
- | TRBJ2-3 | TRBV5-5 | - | TGTGCCAGCAGCTCGGACAGCCGAGTACCCCCAGATACGCAGTATTTT | CASSSDSRVPPDTQYF
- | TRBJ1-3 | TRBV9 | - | TGTGCCAGCAGCGTAGGAGGCGGGGCCCACTCTGGAAACACCATATATTTT | CASSVGGGAHSGNTIYF
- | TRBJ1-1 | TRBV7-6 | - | TGTGCCAGCAGCTTAGGGAGGAACACTGAAGCTTTCTTT | CASSLGRNTEAFF
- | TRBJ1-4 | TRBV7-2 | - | TGTGCCAGCAGCTTTCATGACAGGCCAGAAAAACTGTTTTTT | CASSFHDRPEKLFF
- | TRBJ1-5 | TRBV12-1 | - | - | CASSFGPGTGGRNQPQHF
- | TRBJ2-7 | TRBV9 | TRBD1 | TGTGCCAGCAGCCCCCAGGGACAGACCTACGAGCAGTACTTC | CASSPQGQTYEQYF
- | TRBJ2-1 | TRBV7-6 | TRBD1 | TGTGCCAGCAGCTCGTGGGGACAGGGGGCAGATGAGCAGTTCTTC | CASSSWGQGADEQFF
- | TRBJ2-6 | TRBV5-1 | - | TGCGCCAGCGGATCCTCTCCGGCGGGGACCGGGGCCAACGTCCTGACTTTC | CASGSSPAGTGANVLTF
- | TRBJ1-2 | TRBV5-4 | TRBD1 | TGTGCCAGCAACGCAGGGGGTGCCAACTATGGCTACACCTTC | CASNAGGANYGYTF
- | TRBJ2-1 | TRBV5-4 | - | TGTGCCAGCAGCTTGGACAGCTACAATGAGCAGTTCTTC | CASSLDSYNEQFF
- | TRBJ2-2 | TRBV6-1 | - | TGTGCCAGCGTCCCGGTCCCCGCGAACACCGGGGAGCTGTTTTTT | CASVPVPANTGELFF
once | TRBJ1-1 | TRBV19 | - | TGTGCCAGTAACGACAGGAAAGCTTTCTTT | CASNDRKAFF
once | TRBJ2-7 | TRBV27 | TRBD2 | TGTGCCAGCAGTCAAACCGGGACTAGCTTCTCGTACGAGCAGTACTTC | CASSQTGTSFSYEQYF
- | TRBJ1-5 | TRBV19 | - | TGTGCCAGTAAGGTACAGACCCATAGCAATCAGCCCCAGCATTTT | CASKVQTHSNQPQHF
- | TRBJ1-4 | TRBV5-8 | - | TGTGCCAGCAGCTTTCCAGACGGCGGTGAAAAACTGTTTTTT | CASSFPDGGEKLFF
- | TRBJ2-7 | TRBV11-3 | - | TGTGCCAGCAGCTCTTTCACAGAGGGAAACGAGCAGTACTTC | CASSSFTEGNEQYF
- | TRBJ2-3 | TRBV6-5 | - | TGTGCCAGCAGTTACCGACTGACAGGAGATACGCAGTATTTT | CASSYRLTGDTQYF